This T cell receptor beta chain was obtained from a study of breast tumors, draining lymph nodes, adjacent tissues. Findings and caveats of the study: Data only fit, rather than demonstrated, lymph node origin of most tumor T cells. Luminal-like breast cancer showed significantly greater tumor-nontumor repertoire similarity than basal-like breast cancer did. Most tumor T cells seemingly derive from lymph node, then expand in tumor. Tumors had less TCR diversity than lymph nodes, more than nontumor tissue.

This clonotype was counted many times. The antigen is unknown. TCRdb re-analysed the multiplex PCR reads in MiXCR, keeping a single row per CDR3 protein. The sample contains more than 50,000 distinct CDR3 sequences, under 45% of which appear only once. The CDR3 covers 14 residues. Trimming took 4 bases from V and 3 from J, leaving 13 bases between them. Germline-derived CDR1 and CDR2 are MNHEY and SMNVEV (reference sequence). The sequenced sample was breast tumor tissue. This rearrangement joins TRBV27 to TRBJ2-7; possible D gene TRBD2, 6 bases. The sequence derives from a female donor with breast cancer. Some clones in this sample may be carry-over from other donors' samples. CDR3 in amino acids: CASSSGDAYYEQYF. The CDR3 bases are TGTGCCAGCAGTTCGGGGGACGCATACTACGAGCAGTACTTC.